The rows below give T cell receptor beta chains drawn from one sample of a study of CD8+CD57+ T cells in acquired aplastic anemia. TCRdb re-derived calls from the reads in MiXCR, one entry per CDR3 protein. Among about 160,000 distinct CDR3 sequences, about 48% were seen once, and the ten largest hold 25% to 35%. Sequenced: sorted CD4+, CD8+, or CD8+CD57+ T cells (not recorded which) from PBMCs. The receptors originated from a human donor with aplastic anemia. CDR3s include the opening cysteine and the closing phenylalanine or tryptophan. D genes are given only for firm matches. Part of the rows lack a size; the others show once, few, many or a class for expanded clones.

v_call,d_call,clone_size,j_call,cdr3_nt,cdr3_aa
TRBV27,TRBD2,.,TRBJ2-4,TGTGCCAGCAGTTTGTGGGGGGGGAAAAGTATTCAGTACTTC,CASSLWGGKSIQYF
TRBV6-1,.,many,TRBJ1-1,TGTGCCAGTGAACCTATACGGGGAAACACTGAAGCTTTCTTT,CASEPIRGNTEAFF
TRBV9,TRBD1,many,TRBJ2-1,TGTGCCAGCAGCGTAGCTGGGACAGGGGACTACAATGAGCAGTTCTTC,CASSVAGTGDYNEQFF
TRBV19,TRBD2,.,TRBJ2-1,TGTGCCAGTAGTCCCGGGACTACAAATGAGCAGTTCTTC,CASSPGTTNEQFF
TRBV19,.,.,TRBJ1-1,TGTGCCAGTACCCACGGAAACACTGAAGCTTTCTTT,CASTHGNTEAFF
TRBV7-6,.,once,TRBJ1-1,TGTGCCAGCAGCTTTGATGGAAACACTGAAGCTTTCTTT,CASSFDGNTEAFF
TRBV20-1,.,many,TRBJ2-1,TGCAGTGCTCCCCCGGAGGGTTCCATTGAGCAGTTCTTC,CSAPPEGSIEQFF
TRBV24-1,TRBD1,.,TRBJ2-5,TGTGCCACCAGTGAACCCGGGACAGGGATCGAAGAGACCCAGTACTTC,CATSEPGTGIEETQYF
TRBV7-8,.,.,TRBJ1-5,TGTGCCAGCAGCTTAGGACAGGATCAGCCCCAGCATTTT,CASSLGQDQPQHF
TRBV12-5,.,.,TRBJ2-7,TGTGCTAGTGCCCTCTCCTACGAGCAGTACTTC,CASALSYEQYF
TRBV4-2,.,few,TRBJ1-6,TGTGCCAGCAGCCAAGACCTGAGCTCCTATAATTCACCCCTCCACTTT,CASSQDLSSYNSPLHF
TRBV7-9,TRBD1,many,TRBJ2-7,TGTGCCAGCCAACCGGGACAGGGGGCCTTTAGCGAGCAGTACTTC,CASQPGQGAFSEQYF
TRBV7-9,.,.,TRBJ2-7,TGTGCCAGCAGTGATGAGACCCCCTACGAGCAGTACTTC,CASSDETPYEQYF
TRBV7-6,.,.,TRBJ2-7,TGTGCCAGCAGCCTTAACTCAGGGTACGAGCAGTACTTC,CASSLNSGYEQYF
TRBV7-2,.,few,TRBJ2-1,TGTGCCAGCAACCCGACGGGCCTGGAGCAGTTCTTC,CASNPTGLEQFF
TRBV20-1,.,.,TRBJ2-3,TGCAGTGCTGGGCAAGCCGCTAGCACAGATACGCAGTATTTT,CSAGQAASTDTQYF
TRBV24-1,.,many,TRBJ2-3,TGTGCCACCAGTGATCCTTATACAGATACGCAGTATTTT,CATSDPYTDTQYF
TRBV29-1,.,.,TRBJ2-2,TGCAGCGTTAGACTACGCGAACACCGGGGAGCTGTTTTT,CSVRLREHRGAVF
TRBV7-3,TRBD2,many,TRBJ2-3,TGTGCCAGCAGCTCAACACGGGGGGAGGGGAACACAGATACGCAGTATTTT,CASSSTRGEGNTDTQYF
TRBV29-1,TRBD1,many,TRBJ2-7,TGCAGCGTTTTTCAGGGGGTGACCCCCTACGAGCAGTACTTC,CSVFQGVTPYEQYF
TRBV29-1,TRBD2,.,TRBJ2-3,TGCAGCACCACCTCGGGGGGAAACACAGATACGCAGTGTTTT,CSTTSGGNTDTQCF
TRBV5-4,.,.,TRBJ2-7,TGTGCCAGCAGCTTCTGGGGGGACGAGCAGTACTTC,CASSFWGDEQYF
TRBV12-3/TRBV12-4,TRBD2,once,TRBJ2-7,TGTGCCAGCAGTTTCGGGGGGGCGGCCTACGAGCAGTACTTC,CASSFGGAAYEQYF
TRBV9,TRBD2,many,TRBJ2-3,TGTGCCAGCAGCTCCGGAATTACGGGAGGGGATACGCAGTATTTT,CASSSGITGGDTQYF
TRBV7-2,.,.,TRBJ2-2,TGCGCCAGCATGGGGGCTACCGGGGGGCTGTTTTTT,CASMGATGGLFF
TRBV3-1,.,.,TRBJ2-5,TGTGCCAGCAGCCCCCAGGATCCGGGGGAAGAGACCCAGTACTTC,CASSPQDPGEETQYF
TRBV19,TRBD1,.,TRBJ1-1,TGTGCCAGTAATGGGGGACAGGCCGGTGAAGCTTTCTTT,CASNGGQAGEAFF
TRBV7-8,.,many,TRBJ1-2,TGTGCCAGCAGCTTAGGGGCCCGATACACCTTC,CASSLGARYTF
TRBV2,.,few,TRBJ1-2,TGTGCCAGCAGTCCGGTTTACTATGGCTACACCTTC,CASSPVYYGYTF
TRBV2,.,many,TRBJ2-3,TGTGCCAGGACCCCTTCAGGAGGGGTAGTAGCAGATACGCAGTATTTT,CARTPSGGVVADTQYF
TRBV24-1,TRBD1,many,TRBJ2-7,TGTGCCACCAGTGATTTGCACCGGGACAGCACCTACGAGCAGTACTTC,CATSDLHRDSTYEQYF
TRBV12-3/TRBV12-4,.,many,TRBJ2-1,TGTGCCAGCAGTCCCTCAGGGATCAGCTCCTACAATGAGCAGTTCTTC,CASSPSGISSYNEQFF
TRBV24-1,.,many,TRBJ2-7,TGTGCCACCAGTGATCTCCTGAAGCCACGGAACTACGAGCAGTACTTC,CATSDLLKPRNYEQYF
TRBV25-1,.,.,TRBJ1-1,TGTGCCAGCAGTGATACCTGGAACACTGAAGCTTTCTTT,CASSDTWNTEAFF
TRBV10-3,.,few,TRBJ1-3,TGTGCCACCCTGGAGGGACCTGGAAACACCATATATTTT,CATLEGPGNTIYF
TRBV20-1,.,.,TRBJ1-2,TGCAGTGCTAGGAGGGATGGCTACACCTTC,CSARRDGYTF
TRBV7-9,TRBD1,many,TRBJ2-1,TGTGCCAGCAACCGGGGACAGGGTGACAATGAGCAGTTCTTC,CASNRGQGDNEQFF
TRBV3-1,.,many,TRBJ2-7,TGTGCCAGCACACAGACAGGCGGGAGCTACGAGCAGTACTTC,CASTQTGGSYEQYF
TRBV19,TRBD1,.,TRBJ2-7,TGTGCCAGTAGTGTCGACCTCGGGACAGGGGTCCTCTCCTACGAGCAGTACTTC,CASSVDLGTGVLSYEQYF
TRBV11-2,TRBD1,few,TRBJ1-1,TGTGCCAGCAACCCGCACCAGGGGGGGGGCGGGACTGAAGCTTTCTTT,CASNPHQGGGGTEAFF
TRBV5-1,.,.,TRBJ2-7,TGCGCCAGCAGCTCCCCGGGACGCCCCTACGAGCAGTACTTC,CASSSPGRPYEQYF
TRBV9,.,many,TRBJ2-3,TGTGCCGCTATAACAGGGTGGGCGACAGATACGCAGTATTTT,CAAITGWATDTQYF
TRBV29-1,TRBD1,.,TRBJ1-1,TGCAGCGTGACAGGGGGGAACACTGAAGCTTTCTTT,CSVTGGNTEAFF
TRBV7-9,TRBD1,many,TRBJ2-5,TGTGCCAGCAGCTTACTCACAGGGGGCGAAGAGACCCAGTACTTC,CASSLLTGGEETQYF
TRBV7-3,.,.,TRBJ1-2,TGTGCCAGCAGCTTAAAAGGGGACTTCGGGGGATATGGCTACACCTTC,CASSLKGDFGGYGYTF
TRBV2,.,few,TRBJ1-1,TGTGCCAGCAGCGAGGCAACCGCTACTGAAGCTTTCTTT,CASSEATATEAFF
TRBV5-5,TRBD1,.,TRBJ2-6,TGTGCCAGCAGCTTGACAGACAGGGCTGGGGCCAACGTCCTGACTTTC,CASSLTDRAGANVLTF
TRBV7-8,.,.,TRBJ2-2,TGTGCCAGCAGCTCTTCCGGGGAGCTGTTTTTT,CASSSSGELFF